The clone carrying this TCR beta chain was counted only a few times. Antigen unknown. The data are from a study of identical twins. CDR3 length: 17 amino acids. Germline V lookup: CDR1 SGHTA, CDR2 FQGNSA. The ends lost 3 bases at V and 1 base at J; junction bases unmatched: 10. The cDNA had a unique molecular identifier and a template-switch universal primer site. TCRdb processed the 5' RACE reads anew with MiXCR; each CDR3 protein has one entry. The sample has a few hundred thousand distinct CDR3 sequences; about 13% are singletons. The study, taken as a whole, reports: The abundant beta clonotypes from cord blood had fewer insertions, and memory repertoires had none of this. Models underestimated TCR alpha sharing (out-of-frame) in monozygotic twins. Interpretation of the results relied on cross-sectional statistical analysis and not on following the same donors.

The sample was also reused in another study, on yellow fever vaccine responses in identical twins.

The material sequenced was CD4+ T cells sorted from blood. This chain uses TRBV7-2 with TRBJ2-3, with 7 bases fitting TRBD2. The receptor was isolated from a woman under 30 in good health. In DNA, the CDR3 is TGTGCCAGCAGCTTCTCCCCCCGGGGGGTGGGCACAGATACGCAGTATTTT. This translates into CASSFSPRGVGTDTQYF.